Described below is a single T cell receptor beta chain sequence and its context. This CDR3 has 16 amino acids. Per the germline V gene, CDR1 is MGHDK and CDR2 is SYGVNS. Trimming took off 3 bases at V and 0 bases at J, with 9 bases between the two ends. Study processing details: From reference gene primer amplification, estimates of nucleated cell counts were derived. Sequencing was performed with immunoSEQ multiplex PCR; in TCRdb, only in-frame clones are kept and a portion is missing. V and J calls and clone size are given by that table; D and trimming were obtained from the DNA. Of about 160,000 clones listed, around 90% were seen once; the top ten hold about 2%. This specimen comes from a study of blood T cell repertoires in COVID-19. Overall study context: Both acute and convalescent COVID-19 samples were obtained from the United States, Italy and Spain. From T cells, B-cell-depleted T cells, or PBMCs came the material, which was cDNA or gDNA.

Specimen: peripheral blood. This clonotype was sampled from a man aged 18 to 29 with acute or convalescent COVID-19. The V and J genes are TRBV25-1 and TRBJ1-6; weak D call: TRBD1 (5 bases). Here the CDR3 reads CASSEGQSSYNSPLHF. The DNA of the CDR3 is TGTGCCAGCAGTGAGGGGCAGAGCTCCTATAATTCACCCCTCCACTTT.